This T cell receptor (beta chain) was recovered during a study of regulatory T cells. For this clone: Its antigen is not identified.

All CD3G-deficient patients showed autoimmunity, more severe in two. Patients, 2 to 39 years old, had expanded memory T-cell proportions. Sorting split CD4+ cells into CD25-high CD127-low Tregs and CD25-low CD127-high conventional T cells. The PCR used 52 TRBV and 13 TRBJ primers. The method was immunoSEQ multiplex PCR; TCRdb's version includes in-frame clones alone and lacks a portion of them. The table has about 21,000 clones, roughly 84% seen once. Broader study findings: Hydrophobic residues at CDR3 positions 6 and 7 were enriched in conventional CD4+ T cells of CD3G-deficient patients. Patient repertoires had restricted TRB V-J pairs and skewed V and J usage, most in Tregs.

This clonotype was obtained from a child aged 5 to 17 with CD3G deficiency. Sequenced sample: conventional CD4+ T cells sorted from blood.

The CDR3 nucleotides are TGTGCCAGCAGCAGACGCCCAGGTGTAGGAAAAGCTTTCTTT. Residues: CASSRRPGVGKAFF. The chain combines TRBV28 with TRBJ1-1; D is uncertain. Per germline, CDR1 MDHEN and CDR2 SYDVKM. V lost 6 bases, J lost 9 bases, and 20 bases lay in between. CDR3 length: 14 residues.